This TCR beta chain stems from a study of cytomegalovirus exposure and HLA in healthy donors. Study observations and caveats: Researchers reported in a later analysis that common viral pathogens appeared linked to several top clusters. Cytomegalovirus status, reportedly, was diagnosed with high specificity and sensitivity by the classifier.

For this clone: Its antigen is undetermined.

The germline CDR1 and CDR2 sequences are MDHEN and SYDVKM. V gave up 5 bases and J gave up 4 bases, with 12 bases separating them. The CDR3 runs 13 residues. Primers: 60 Vbeta forward and 13 Jbeta reverse. Sequenced by immunoSEQ multiplex PCR; TCRdb stores in-frame clones only, minus some. This sample has approximately 190,000 clones, with 87% found just once. The receptor was isolated from a boy between 2 and 10 years old in good health and CMV-seronegative. Specimen: PBMCs. The chain is built from TRBV28 and TRBJ2-7; D call uncertain. In DNA form, the CDR3 reads TGTGCCAGCAGTGCCCGGGTAGGATACGAGCAGTACTTC. Its translation is CASSARVGYEQYF.